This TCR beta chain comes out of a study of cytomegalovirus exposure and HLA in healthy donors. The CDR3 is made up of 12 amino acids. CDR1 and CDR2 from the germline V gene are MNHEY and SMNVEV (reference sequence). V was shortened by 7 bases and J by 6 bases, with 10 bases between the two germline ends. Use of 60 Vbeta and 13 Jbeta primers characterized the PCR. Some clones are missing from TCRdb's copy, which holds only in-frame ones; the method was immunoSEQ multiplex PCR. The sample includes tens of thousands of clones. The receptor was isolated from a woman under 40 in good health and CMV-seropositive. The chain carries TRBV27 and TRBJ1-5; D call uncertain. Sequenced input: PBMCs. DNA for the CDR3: TGTGCCAGCAATAGACTCGGTCAGCCCCAGCATTTT. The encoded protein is CASNRLGQPQHF.